This TCR beta chain was obtained from a study of beta chain features in type 1 diabetes. Study outcomes and limitations: The influence of HLA type on TCRB rearrangement stayed undetermined.

This CDR3 is 14 amino acids long. In regard to this clone: Its cognate antigen is unknown.

Cells sorted by CD45RO/CCR7/CD25/CD127/CD95/CD27 comprised CD4+ naive, central memory, regulatory and stem cell-like memory cells. Sequenced material consisted of expressed TCRB transcripts (all of the isolated RNA was reverse transcribed). Assay: immunoSEQ multiplex PCR; the TCRdb copy retains only in-frame clones and omits some. This sample has around 290,000 clones, with 8% found just once. The sequence was obtained from a woman aged 18-29 years in good health. This chain uses TRBV21-1 with TRBJ2-7; the table assigns TRBD2, which was not confirmed against the DNA. TRBV21-1 corresponds to a pseudogene. Sequences were obtained from central memory CD4+ T cells from blood. The CDR3, as DNA: TGTGCCAGCAGCAAAAAAGGGTGGGACTACGAGCAGTACGTC. Encoded protein: CASSKKGWDYEQYV.